This paragraph reports one T cell receptor (beta chain). Repertoires were generated with immunoSEQ multiplex PCR, while TCRdb's copy carries only in-frame clones and drops some. The sample carries hundreds of thousands of clones, 95% to 98% recorded once. Positively selected for CCR7, the CD45RO-negative cells used as naive CD8 cells excluded terminally differentiated effector memory CD45RA+ cells. The V and J ends lost 0 bases and 0 bases, in that order; junction bases with no gene match: 0. This CDR3 has 16 amino acids. The germline V gene encodes CDR1 SGHVS and CDR2 FNYEAQ. This sample was taken from a study of shared clonotypes between healthy human individuals.

The receptor was isolated from a man aged 25 to 45 in good health. Sequenced sample: naive CD8+ T cells sorted from blood. The chain employs TRBV7-6 and TRBJ2-1; 9 bases are shared with TRBD2. The CDR3 DNA sequence: TGTGCCAGCAGCTTAGCTAGCGGGAGCTCCTACAATGAGCAGTTCTTC. Its protein is CASSLASGSSYNEQFF.